Listed here is a single TCR beta chain. Approximately 10 milliliters of peripheral blood were collected from each participant. This entry comes from a study of type 1 and type 2 diabetes patients. V was pared by 5 bases and J by 4 bases, with 10 bases of the junction left unmatched. The CDR3 runs 15 residues. The germline gives CDR1 DFQATT, CDR2 SNEGSKA (reference sequence). The PCR template was genomic DNA. Amplification of the beta chain CDR3 used 30 forward and 13 reverse multiplex primers. Via MiXCR, TCRdb re-called the multiplex PCR reads, giving one row per CDR3 protein. The sample holds some 250,000 distinct CDR3 sequences, roughly 50% seen once.

The chain uses TRBV20-1 and TRBJ2-2, with 7 bases aligning to TRBD1. Sequencing used peripheral blood mononuclear cells (PBMCs). The sequence was collected from a man aged 18 to 35 with type 2 diabetes. DNA of the CDR3: TGCAGTGCTGACTCCACAGGGGCGGGCACCGGGGAGCTGTTTTTT. As protein: CSADSTGAGTGELFF.